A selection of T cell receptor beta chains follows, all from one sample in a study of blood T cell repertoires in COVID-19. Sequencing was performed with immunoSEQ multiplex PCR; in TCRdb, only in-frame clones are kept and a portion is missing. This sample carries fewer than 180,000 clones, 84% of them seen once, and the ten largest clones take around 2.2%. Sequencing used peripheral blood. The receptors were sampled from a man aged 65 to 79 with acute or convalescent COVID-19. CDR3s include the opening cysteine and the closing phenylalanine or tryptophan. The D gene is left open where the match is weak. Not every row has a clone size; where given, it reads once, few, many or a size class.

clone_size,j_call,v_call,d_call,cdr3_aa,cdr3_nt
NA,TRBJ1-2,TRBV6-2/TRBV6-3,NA,CASSYSRVNYGYTF,TGTGCCAGCAGTTACTCGAGGGTTAACTATGGCTACACCTTC
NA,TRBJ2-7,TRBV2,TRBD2,CASSEYPRLAGRNYEQYF,TGTGCCAGCAGTGAATACCCCCGACTAGCGGGGCGAAACTACGAGCAGTACTTC
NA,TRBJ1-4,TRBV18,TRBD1,CASSPEDRVIDANEKLFF,TGTGCCAGCTCACCAGAGGACAGGGTCATCGACGCTAATGAAAAACTGTTTTTT
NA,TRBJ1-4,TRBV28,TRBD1,CASSRVPGQGTAEKLFF,TGTGCCAGCAGTCGAGTCCCGGGACAGGGGACGGCTGAAAAACTGTTTTTT
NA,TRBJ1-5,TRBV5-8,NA,CASSLVQDTGPSNQPQHF,TGTGCCAGCAGCTTGGTCCAGGACACAGGGCCGAGTAATCAGCCCCAGCATTTT
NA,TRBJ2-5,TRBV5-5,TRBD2,CASSPWRGLADQETQYF,TGTGCCAGCAGCCCATGGAGGGGACTAGCGGACCAAGAGACCCAGTACTTC
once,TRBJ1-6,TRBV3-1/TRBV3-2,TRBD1,CASRQSDRGFFNSPLHF,TGTGCCAGCAGGCAATCAGACAGGGGTTTTTTTAATTCACCCCTCCACTTT
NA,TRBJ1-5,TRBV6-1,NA,CASSEVETVYSNQPQHF,TGTGCCAGCAGTGAGGTTGAGACAGTTTATAGCAATCAGCCCCAGCATTTT
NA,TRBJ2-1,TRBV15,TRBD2,CATSARITSGSNYEQFF,TGTGCCACCAGCGCCCGAATTACTAGCGGGAGTAACTATGAGCAGTTCTTC
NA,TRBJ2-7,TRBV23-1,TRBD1,CVSRPGQGFWVVSYEQYF,TGCGTCTCCCGACCGGGACAGGGATTCTGGGTCGTGTCCTACGAGCAGTACTTC
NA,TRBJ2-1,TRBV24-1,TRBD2,CATRDPRAGGNNEQFF,TGTGCCACCAGAGACCCGCGAGCGGGGGGTAACAATGAGCAGTTCTTC
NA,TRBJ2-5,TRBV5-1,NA,CASSLGGAVAQQETQYF,TGCGCCAGCAGCTTAGGTGGGGCGGTTGCACAACAAGAGACCCAGTACTTC
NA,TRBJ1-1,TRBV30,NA,CAWTLERVNTEAFF,TGTGCCTGGACCCTCGAGAGGGTTAACACTGAAGCTTTCTTT
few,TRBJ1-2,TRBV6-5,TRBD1,CASSPKGTGTPLRLF,TGTGCCAGCAGTCCTAAAGGGACAGGGACCCCCTTGAGACTCTTC
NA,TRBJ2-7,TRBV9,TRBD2,CASSEGLAGSSYEQYF,TGTGCCAGCAGCGAGGGACTAGCGGGATCTTCCTACGAGCAGTACTTC
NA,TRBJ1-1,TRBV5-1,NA,CASSLAGNTEAFF,TGCGCCAGCAGCTTGGCAGGGAACACTGAAGCTTTCTTT
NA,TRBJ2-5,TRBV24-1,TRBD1,CATSEPQGDLKETQYF,TGTGCCACCAGTGAGCCTCAGGGGGACCTAAAAGAGACCCAGTACTTC
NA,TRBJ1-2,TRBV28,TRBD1,CASSTGGIYGYTF,TGTGCCAGCAGTACAGGGGGAATCTATGGCTACACCTTC
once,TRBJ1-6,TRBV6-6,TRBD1,CASSYKTGLKGSPLHF,TGTGCCAGCAGTTATAAGACAGGGTTAAAGGGTTCACCCCTCCACTTT
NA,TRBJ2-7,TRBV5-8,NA,CASSQAYYEQYF,TGTGCCAGCAGCCAGGCCTACTACGAGCAGTACTTC
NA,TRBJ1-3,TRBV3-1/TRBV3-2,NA,CASSQDTTGNTIYF,TGTGCCAGCAGCCAGGACACTACTGGAAACACCATATATTTT
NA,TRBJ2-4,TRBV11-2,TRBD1,CASSLGTENIQYF,TGTGCCAGCAGTTTGGGGACAGAAAACATTCAGTACTTC
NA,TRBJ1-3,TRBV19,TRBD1,CASVPGTVGNTIYF,TGTGCCAGTGTCCCTGGGACAGTGGGAAACACCATATATTTT
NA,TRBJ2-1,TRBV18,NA,CASSPGDRSNEQFF,TGTGCCAGCTCACCAGGAGACAGGTCCAATGAGCAGTTCTTC
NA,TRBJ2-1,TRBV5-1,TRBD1,CASSRNGQGGGDEQFF,TGCGCCAGCAGCCGCAACGGACAGGGGGGTGGCGATGAGCAGTTCTTC
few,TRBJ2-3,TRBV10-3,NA,CAIRGGPDNTDTQYF,TGTGCCATCAGGGGGGGACCGGATAACACAGATACGCAGTATTTT
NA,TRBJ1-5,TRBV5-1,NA,CASSLDGQTSNQPQHF,TGCGCCAGCAGCTTGGACGGACAGACTAGCAATCAGCCCCAGCATTTT
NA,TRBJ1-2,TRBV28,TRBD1,CASKSQGAPVYGYTF,TGTGCCAGCAAATCACAGGGGGCGCCGGTCTATGGCTACACCTTC
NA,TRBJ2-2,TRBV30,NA,CAWSRGLNTGELFF,TGTGCCTGGAGTCGGGGTCTCAACACCGGGGAGCTGTTTTTT
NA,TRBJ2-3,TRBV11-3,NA,CASSWARTDTQYF,TGTGCCAGCAGTTGGGCTCGCACAGATACGCAGTATTTT
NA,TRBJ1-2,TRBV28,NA,CASSSYDTAINANYGYTF,TGTGCCAGCAGTTCCTATGATACCGCCATAAACGCTAACTATGGCTACACCTTC
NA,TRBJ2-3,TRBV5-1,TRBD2,CASSPLFEAGGQDTQYF,TGCGCCAGCAGCCCGCTCTTCGAAGCGGGGGGGCAAGATACGCAGTATTTT
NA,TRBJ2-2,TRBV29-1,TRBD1,CSARPGGTNTGELFF,TGCAGCGCCCGGCCAGGGGGCACCAACACCGGGGAGCTGTTTTTT
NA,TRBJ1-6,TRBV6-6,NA,CASSYFRGAHNSPLHF,TGTGCCAGCAGTTACTTTCGGGGGGCTCATAATTCACCCCTCCACTTT
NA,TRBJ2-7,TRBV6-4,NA,CASILGLDFYEQYF,TGTGCCAGCATCCTGGGCCTTGATTTCTACGAGCAGTACTTC
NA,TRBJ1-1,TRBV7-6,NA,CASSSQENTEAFF,TGTGCCAGCAGCTCACAGGAGAACACTGAAGCTTTCTTT
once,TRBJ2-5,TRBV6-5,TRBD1,CASSYYRGETQYF,TGTGCCAGCAGTTACTACAGGGGGGAGACCCAGTACTTC
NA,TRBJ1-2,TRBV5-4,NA,CASSPLGVDKYGYTF,TGTGCCAGCAGCCCACTTGGGGTGGACAAGTATGGCTACACCTTC
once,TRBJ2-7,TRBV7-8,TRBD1,CASSQGVGPSYEQYF,TGTGCCAGCAGCCAGGGGGTCGGGCCCTCCTACGAGCAGTACTTC
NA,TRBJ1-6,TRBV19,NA,CASSIAGTRHNSPLHF,TGTGCCAGTAGTATAGCCGGGACAAGACATAATTCACCCCTCCACTTT
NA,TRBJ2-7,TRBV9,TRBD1,CASSARDSQESHEQYF,TGTGCCAGCAGCGCCCGGGACAGCCAAGAGTCCCACGAGCAGTACTTC
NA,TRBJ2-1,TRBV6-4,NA,CASSDIGGRKGNEQFF,TGTGCCAGCAGTGATATCGGGGGGCGGAAAGGTAATGAGCAGTTCTTC
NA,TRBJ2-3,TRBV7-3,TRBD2,CASSLTGGGTPDTQYF,TGTGCCAGCAGCTTAACTGGCGGGGGGACCCCAGATACGCAGTATTTT
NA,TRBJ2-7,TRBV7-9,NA,CASSTGYEQYF,TGTGCCAGCAGCACAGGTTACGAGCAGTACTTC
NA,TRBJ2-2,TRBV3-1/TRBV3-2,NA,CASSQVGGLDTGELFF,TGTGCCAGCAGCCAAGTCGGGGGGCTCGACACCGGGGAGCTGTTTTTT
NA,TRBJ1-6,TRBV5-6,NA,CASSSTYLSYNSPLHF,TGTGCCAGCAGCTCCACTTATCTCTCCTATAATTCACCCCTCCACTTT
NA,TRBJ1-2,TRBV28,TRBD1,CASSFGGGAVRGYTF,TGTGCCAGCAGTTTTGGAGGGGGCGCGGTCCGGGGCTACACCTTC
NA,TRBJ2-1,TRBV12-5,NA,CASAGTGTRAYNEQFF,TGTGCTAGTGCAGGAACAGGGACAAGGGCCTACAATGAGCAGTTCTTC
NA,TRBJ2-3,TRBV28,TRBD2,CASRNGLAGVTDTQYF,TGTGCCAGCAGAAACGGGCTAGCGGGGGTCACAGATACGCAGTATTTT
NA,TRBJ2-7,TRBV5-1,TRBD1,CASSLAQGAYEQYF,TGCGCCAGCAGCTTGGCTCAGGGGGCCTACGAGCAGTACTTC
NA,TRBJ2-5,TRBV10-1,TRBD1,CASGDRGKKETQYF,TGCGCCAGCGGGGACAGGGGTAAAAAAGAGACCCAGTACTTC
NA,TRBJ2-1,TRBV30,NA,CAWSGGVGTYNEQFF,TGTGCCTGGAGTGGGGGGGTAGGCACCTACAATGAGCAGTTCTTC
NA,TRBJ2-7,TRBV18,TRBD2,CASSPRTGGSYEQYF,TGTGCCAGCTCACCTAGGACGGGAGGATCCTACGAGCAGTACTTC
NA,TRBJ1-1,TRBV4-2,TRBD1,CASSHPTGGDTEAFF,TGTGCCAGCAGCCACCCGACAGGGGGTGATACTGAAGCTTTCTTT
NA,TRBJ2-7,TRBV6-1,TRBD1,CASSEELGGTGGIYEQYF,TGTGCCAGCAGTGAAGAGTTGGGTGGGACAGGGGGCATCTACGAGCAGTACTTC
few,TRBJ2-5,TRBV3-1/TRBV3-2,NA,CASSPPAGVQETQYF,TGTGCCAGCAGCCCTCCGGCAGGGGTCCAAGAGACCCAGTACTTC
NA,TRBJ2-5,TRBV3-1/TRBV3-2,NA,CASSQVASGGWKTQYF,TGTGCCAGCAGCCAAGTCGCTTCGGGGGGCTGGAAGACCCAGTACTTC
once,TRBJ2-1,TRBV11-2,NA,CASSPRWASGNEQFF,TGTGCCAGCAGCCCAAGGTGGGCCTCGGGGAATGAGCAGTTCTTC
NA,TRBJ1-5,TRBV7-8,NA,CASSLAAGRRQPQHF,TGTGCCAGCAGCTTAGCCGCGGGTCGAAGGCAGCCCCAGCATTTT